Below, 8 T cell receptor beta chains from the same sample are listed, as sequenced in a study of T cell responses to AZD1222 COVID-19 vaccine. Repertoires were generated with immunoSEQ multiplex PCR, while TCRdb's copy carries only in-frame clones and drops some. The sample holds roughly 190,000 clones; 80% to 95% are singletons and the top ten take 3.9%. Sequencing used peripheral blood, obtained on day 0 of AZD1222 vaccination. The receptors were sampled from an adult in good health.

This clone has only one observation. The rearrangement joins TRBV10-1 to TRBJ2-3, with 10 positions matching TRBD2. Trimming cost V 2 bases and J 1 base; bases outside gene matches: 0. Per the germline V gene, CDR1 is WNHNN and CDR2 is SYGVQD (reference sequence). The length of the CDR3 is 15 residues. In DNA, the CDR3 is TGCGCCAGCAGTGAGGGGACTAGCGGCACAGATACGCAGTATTTT. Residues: CASSEGTSGTDTQYF.

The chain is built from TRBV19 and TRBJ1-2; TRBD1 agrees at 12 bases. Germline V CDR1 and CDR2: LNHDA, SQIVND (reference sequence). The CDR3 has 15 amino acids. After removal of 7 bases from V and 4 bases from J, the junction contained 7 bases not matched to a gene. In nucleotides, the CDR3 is TGTGCCAGTACTTACGGGACAGGGGGCCTCTATGGCTACACCTTC. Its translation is CASTYGTGGLYGYTF.

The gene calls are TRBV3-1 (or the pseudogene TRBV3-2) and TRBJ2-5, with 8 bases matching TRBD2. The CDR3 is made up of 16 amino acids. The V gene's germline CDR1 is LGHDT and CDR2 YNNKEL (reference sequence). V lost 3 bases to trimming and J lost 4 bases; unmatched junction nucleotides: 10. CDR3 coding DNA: TGTGCCAGCAGCCATCTGCCTTCTAGCGGGCGAGAGACCCAGTACTTC. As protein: CASSHLPSSGRETQYF.

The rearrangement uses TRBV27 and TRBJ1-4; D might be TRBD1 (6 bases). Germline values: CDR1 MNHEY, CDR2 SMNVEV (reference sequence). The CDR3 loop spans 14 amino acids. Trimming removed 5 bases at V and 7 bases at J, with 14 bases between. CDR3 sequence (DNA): TGTGCCAGCAGTAAACAGGGTGCGAGTGAAAAACTGTTTTTT. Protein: CASSKQGASEKLFF.

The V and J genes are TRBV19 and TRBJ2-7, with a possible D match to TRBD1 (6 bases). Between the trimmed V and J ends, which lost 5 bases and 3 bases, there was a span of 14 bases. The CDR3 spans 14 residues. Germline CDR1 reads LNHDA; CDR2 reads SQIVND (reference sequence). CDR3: CASSQQGVVYEQYF. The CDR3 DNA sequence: TGTGCCAGTAGTCAACAGGGAGTAGTCTACGAGCAGTACTTC.

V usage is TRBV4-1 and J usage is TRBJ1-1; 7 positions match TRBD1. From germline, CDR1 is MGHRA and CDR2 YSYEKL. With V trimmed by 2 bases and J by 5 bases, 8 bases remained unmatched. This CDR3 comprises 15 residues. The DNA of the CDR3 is TGCGCCAGCAGCCAACCCAGGGGGAGTAGGACTGAAGCTTTCTTT. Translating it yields CASSQPRGSRTEAFF.

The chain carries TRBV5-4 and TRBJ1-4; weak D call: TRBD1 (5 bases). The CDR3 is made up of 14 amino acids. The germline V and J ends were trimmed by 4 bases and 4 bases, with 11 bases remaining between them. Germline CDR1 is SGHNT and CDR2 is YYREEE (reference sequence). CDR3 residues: CASSLGGYNEKLFF. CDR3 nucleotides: TGTGCCAGCAGCCTGGGGGGGTATAATGAAAAACTGTTTTTT.

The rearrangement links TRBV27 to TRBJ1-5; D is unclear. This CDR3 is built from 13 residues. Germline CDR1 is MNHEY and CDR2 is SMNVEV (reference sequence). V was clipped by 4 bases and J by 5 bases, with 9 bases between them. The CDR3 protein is CASSSILDQPQHF. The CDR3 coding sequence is TGTGCCAGCAGTTCCATACTGGATCAGCCCCAGCATTTT.